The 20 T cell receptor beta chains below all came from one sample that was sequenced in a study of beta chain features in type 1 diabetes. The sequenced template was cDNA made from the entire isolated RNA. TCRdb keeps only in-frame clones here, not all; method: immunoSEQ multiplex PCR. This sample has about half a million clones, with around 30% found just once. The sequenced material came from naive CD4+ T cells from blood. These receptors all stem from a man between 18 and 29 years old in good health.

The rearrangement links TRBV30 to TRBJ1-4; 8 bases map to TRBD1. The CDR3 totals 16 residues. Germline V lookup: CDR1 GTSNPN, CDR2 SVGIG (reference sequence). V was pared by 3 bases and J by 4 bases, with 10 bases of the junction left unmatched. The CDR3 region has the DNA TGTGCCTGGAGGGATCGGACAGGGACTAGTAATGAAAAACTGTTTTTT. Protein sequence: CAWRDRTGTSNEKLFF. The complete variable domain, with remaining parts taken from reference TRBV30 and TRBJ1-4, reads SQTIHQWPATLVQPVGSPLSLECTVEGTSNPNLYWYRQAAGRGLQLLFYSVGIGQISSEVPQNLSASRPQDRQFILSSKKLLLSDSGFYLCAWRDRTGTSNEKLFFGSGTQLSVL.

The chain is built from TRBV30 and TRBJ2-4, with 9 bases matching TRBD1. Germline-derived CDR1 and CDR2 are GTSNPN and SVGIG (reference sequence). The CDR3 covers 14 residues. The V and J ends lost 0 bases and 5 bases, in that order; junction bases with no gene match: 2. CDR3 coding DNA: TGTGCCTGGAGTGTAGGACAGGGGCAAAACATTCAGTACTTC. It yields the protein CAWSVGQGQNIQYF.

CDR3 sequence (DNA): TGTGCCATCAAGGGCACAGATACGCAGTATTTT. Translation gives CAIKGTDTQYF. V gene TRBV10-3 combines with J gene TRBJ2-3; D ambiguous. The germline V gene encodes CDR1 ENHRY and CDR2 SYGVKD. The CDR3 is 11 amino acids. Deletions cut 7 bases from V and 1 base from J, with 3 bases between.

This CDR3 reads CASSLRSRQAFNYGYTF. The DNA of the CDR3 is TGTGCCAGCAGTTTACGTAGCCGGCAGGCGTTTAACTATGGCTACACCTTC. The chain recombines TRBV27 with TRBJ1-2; D not certain. With 2 bases removed from V and 1 base from J, the gap between germline ends came to 17 bases. Per the germline V gene, CDR1 is MNHEY and CDR2 is SMNVEV (reference sequence). CDR3 length: 17 amino acids.

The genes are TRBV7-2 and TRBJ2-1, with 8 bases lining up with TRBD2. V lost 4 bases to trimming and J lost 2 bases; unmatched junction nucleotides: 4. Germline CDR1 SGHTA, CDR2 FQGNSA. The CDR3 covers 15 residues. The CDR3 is CASSSTSVPYNEQFF. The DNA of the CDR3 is TGTGCCAGCAGCTCGACTAGCGTCCCCTACAATGAGCAGTTCTTC.

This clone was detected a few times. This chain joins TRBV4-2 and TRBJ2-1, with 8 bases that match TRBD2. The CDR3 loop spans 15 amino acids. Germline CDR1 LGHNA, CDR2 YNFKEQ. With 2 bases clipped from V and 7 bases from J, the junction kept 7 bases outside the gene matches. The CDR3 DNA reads TGTGCCAGCAGCCAACCCAGCGGGAGCAAAAATGAGCAGTTCTTC. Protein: CASSQPSGSKNEQFF.

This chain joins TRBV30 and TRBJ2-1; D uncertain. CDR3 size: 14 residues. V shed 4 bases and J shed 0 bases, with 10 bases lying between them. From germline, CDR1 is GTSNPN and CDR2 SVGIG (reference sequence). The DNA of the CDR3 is TGTGCCTGGACTTTGAAAATCTCCTACAATGAGCAGTTCTTC. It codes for CAWTLKISYNEQFF. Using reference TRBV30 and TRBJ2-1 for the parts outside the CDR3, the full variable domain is SQTIHQWPATLVQPVGSPLSLECTVEGTSNPNLYWYRQAAGRGLQLLFYSVGIGQISSEVPQNLSASRPQDRQFILSSKKLLLSDSGFYLCAWTLKISYNEQFFGPGTRLTVL.

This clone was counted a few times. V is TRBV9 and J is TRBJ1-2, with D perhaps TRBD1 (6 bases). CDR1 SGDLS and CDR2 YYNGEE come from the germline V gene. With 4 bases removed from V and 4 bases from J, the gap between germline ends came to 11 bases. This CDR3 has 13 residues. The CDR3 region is CASSWGPFYGYTF. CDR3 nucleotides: TGTGCCAGCAGCTGGGGGCCTTTCTATGGCTACACCTTC.

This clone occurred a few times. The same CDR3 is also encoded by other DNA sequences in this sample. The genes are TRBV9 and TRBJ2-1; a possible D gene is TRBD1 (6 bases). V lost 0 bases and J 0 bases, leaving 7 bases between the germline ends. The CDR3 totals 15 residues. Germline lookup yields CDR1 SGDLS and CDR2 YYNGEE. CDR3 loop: CASSVEGDSYNEQFF. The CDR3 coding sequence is TGTGCCAGCAGCGTAGAGGGGGACTCCTACAATGAGCAGTTCTTC.

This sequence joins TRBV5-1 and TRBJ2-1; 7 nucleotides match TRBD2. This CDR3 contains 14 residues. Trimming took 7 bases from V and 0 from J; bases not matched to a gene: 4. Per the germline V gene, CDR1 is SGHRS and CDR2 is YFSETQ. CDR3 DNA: TGCGCCAGCGCTAGCGGACACTCCTACAATGAGCAGTTCTTC. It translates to CASASGHSYNEQFF. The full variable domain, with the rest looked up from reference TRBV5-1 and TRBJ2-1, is KAGVTQTPRYLIKTRGQQVTLSCSPISGHRSVSWYQQTPGQGLQFLFEYFSETQRNKGNFPGRFSGRQFSNSRSEMNVSTLELGDSALYLCASASGHSYNEQFFGPGTRLTVL.

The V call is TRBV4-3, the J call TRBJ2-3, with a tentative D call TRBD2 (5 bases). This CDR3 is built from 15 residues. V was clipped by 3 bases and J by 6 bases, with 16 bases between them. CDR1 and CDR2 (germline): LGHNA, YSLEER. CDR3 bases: TGCGCCAGCAGCCAGGAACTAGGACCTGTGGATACGCAGTATTTT. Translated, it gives CASSQELGPVDTQYF.

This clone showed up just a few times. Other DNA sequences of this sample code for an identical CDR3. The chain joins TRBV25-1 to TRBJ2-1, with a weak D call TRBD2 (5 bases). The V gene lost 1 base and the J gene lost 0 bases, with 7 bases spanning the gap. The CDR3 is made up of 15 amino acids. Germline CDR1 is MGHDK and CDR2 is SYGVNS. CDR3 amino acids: CASSESGSSYNEQFF. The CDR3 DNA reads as TGTGCCAGCAGTGAATCTGGGAGCTCCTACAATGAGCAGTTCTTC.

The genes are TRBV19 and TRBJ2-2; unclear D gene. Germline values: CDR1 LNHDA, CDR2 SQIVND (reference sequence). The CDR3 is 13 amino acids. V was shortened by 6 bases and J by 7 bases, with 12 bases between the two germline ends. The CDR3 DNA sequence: TGTGCCAGTAGCAAATTGGCCGTCGGGGAGCTGTTTTTT. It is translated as CASSKLAVGELFF.

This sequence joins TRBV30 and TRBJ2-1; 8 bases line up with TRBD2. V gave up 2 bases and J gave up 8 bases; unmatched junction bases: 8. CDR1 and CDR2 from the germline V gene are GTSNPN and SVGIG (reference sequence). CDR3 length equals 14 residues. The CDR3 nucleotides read TGTGCCTGGAGTTCGGGTAGCGGGGAACATGAGCAGTTCTTC. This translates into CAWSSGSGEHEQFF.

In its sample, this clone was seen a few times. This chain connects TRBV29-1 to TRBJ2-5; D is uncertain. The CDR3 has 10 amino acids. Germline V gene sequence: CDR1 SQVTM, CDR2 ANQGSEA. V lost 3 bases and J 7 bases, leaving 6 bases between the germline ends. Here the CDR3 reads CSVDSGTQYF. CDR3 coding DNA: TGCAGCGTTGATTCTGGGACCCAGTACTTC.

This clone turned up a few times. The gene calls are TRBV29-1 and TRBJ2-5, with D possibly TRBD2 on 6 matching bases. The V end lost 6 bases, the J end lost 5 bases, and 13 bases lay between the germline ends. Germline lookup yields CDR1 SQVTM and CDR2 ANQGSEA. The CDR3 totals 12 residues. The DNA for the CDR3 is TGCAGCGTAAGGTCTAGCGCGGAGACCCAGTACTTC. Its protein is CSVRSSAETQYF.

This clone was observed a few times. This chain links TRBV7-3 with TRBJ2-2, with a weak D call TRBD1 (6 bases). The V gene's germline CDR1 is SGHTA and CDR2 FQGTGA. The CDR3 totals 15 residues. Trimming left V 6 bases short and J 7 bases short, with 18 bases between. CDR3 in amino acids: CASSHRAFSGGELFF. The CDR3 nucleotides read TGTGCCAGCAGTCACAGGGCCTTTTCAGGCGGGGAGCTGTTTTTT. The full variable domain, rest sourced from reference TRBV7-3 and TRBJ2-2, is GAGVSQTPSNKVTEKGKYVELRCDPISGHTALYWYRQSLGQGPEFLIYFQGTGAADDSGLPNDRFFAVRPEGSVSTLKIQRTERGDSAVYLCASSHRAFSGGELFFGEGSRLTVL.

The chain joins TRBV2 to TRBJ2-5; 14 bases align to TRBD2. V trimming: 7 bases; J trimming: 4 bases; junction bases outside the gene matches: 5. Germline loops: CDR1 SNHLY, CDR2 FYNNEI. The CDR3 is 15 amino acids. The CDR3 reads CASTRTSGRTETQYF. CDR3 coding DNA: TGTGCCAGCACTCGGACTAGCGGGAGGACAGAGACCCAGTACTTC. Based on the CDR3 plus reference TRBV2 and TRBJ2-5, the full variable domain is EPEVTQTPSHQVTQMGQEVILRCVPISNHLYFYWYRQILGQKVEFLVSFYNNEISEKSEIFDDQFSVERPDGSNFTLKIRSTKLEDSAMYFCASTRTSGRTETQYFGPGTRLLVL.

CDR3 coding DNA: TGCGCCAGCAGCTTGGGGGCAGGCCCATTGGGCACTGAAGCTTTCTTT. This encodes CASSLGAGPLGTEAFF. This chain joins TRBV5-1 and TRBJ1-1, with no clear D. The CDR3 sequence is 16 residues long. The germline gives CDR1 SGHRS, CDR2 YFSETQ. The ends were cut back, 0 bases at V and 4 bases at J, with 16 bases in the middle.

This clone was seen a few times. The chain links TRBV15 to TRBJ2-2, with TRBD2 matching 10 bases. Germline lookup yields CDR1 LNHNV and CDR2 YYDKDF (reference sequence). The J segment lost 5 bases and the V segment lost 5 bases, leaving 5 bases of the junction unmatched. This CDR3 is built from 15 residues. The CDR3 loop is CATSHGLAETGELFF. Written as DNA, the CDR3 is TGTGCCACCAGCCACGGACTAGCGGAGACCGGGGAGCTGTTTTTT.